These 26 T cell receptor beta chains originate from one sample sequenced in a study of T cell responses to AZD1222 COVID-19 vaccine. This table comes from immunoSEQ multiplex PCR, and its TCRdb copy is limited to in-frame clones, with some not included. The sample contains fewer than 120,000 clones, 88% of which appear only once. Material: peripheral blood, obtained on day 0 of AZD1222 vaccination. These receptor sequences come from an adult in good health.

J is TRBJ1-1 and V is TRBV19; TRBD1 aligns across 7 bases. This CDR3 region has 14 residues. CDR1 LNHDA and CDR2 SQIVND come from the germline V gene (reference sequence). With 3 bases clipped from V and 8 bases from J, the junction kept 9 bases outside the gene matches. The CDR3 is CASSMNRGRPEAFF. DNA for the CDR3: TGTGCCAGTAGTATGAACAGGGGCCGCCCCGAAGCTTTCTTT. Using reference TRBV19 and TRBJ1-1 for the parts outside the CDR3, the full variable domain is DGGITQSPKYLFRKEGQNVTLSCEQNLNHDAMYWYRQDPGQGLRLIYYSQIVNDFQKGDIAEGYSVSREKKESFPLTVTSAQKNPTAFYLCASSMNRGRPEAFFGQGTRLTVV.

The V and J genes are TRBV6-6 and TRBJ2-1; TRBD2 matches 8 bases. J lost 4 bases, V lost 3 bases, and 2 bases had no gene match. This CDR3 spans 14 amino acids. Germline V gene data show CDR1 as MNHNY and CDR2 as SVGAGI (reference sequence). CDR3 sequence (DNA): TGTGCCAGCAGTTATAGCGGGGCATACAATGAGCAGTTCTTC. Translating it yields CASSYSGAYNEQFF.

This chain connects TRBV18 to TRBJ2-2; D not resolved. The V and J ends lost 3 bases and 5 bases respectively, with 7 bases between them. Germline V gene data show CDR1 as KGHSH and CDR2 as LQKENI. The CDR3 has 13 amino acids. The DNA for the CDR3 is TGTGCCAGCTCACCGGATTCAACCGGGGAGCTGTTTTTT. It specifies CASSPDSTGELFF.

This chain joins TRBV6-5 and TRBJ1-3; D is unresolved. The CDR3 totals 13 residues. From germline, CDR1 is MNHEY and CDR2 SVGAGI. CDR3 bases: TGTGTGTGCGGGCTGTACTCTGGAAACACCATATATTTT. It translates to CVCGLYSGNTIYF.

The chain has TRBV5-1 and TRBJ2-7, with D maybe TRBD1 (6 bases). The CDR3 sequence is 14 residues long. Germline V CDR1 and CDR2: SGHRS, YFSETQ. Trimming left V 2 bases short and J 3 bases short, with 12 bases between. CDR3 region: CASSFYGQSYEQYF. The CDR3 DNA reads as TGCGCCAGCAGCTTTTATGGACAGAGCTACGAGCAGTACTTC.

This sequence joins TRBV9 and TRBJ1-3; the D is unclear. The CDR3 length is 13 residues. The germline gives CDR1 SGDLS, CDR2 YYNGEE. V was trimmed by 3 bases and J by 0 bases, leaving 4 bases between them. CDR3 DNA: TGTGCCAGCAGCGCCAACTCTGGAAACACCATATATTTT. Translation gives CASSANSGNTIYF. Variable domain in full (rest from reference TRBV9 and TRBJ1-3): DSGVTQTPKHLITATGQRVTLRCSPRSGDLSVYWYQQSLDQGLQFLIQYYNGEERAKGNILERFSAQQFPDLHSELNLSSLELGDSALYFCASSANSGNTIYFGEGSWLTVV.

This clone showed up just once. V gene TRBV5-5 combines with J gene TRBJ1-6; 12 nucleotides align to TRBD1. The CDR3 runs 17 residues. Trimming removed 0 bases from V and 7 bases from J; junction bases left unmatched: 5. The germline V gene has CDR1 SGHKS and CDR2 YYEKEE (reference sequence). The CDR3 DNA follows: TGTGCCAGCAGCTTGGTGGGACAGGGGGCGATCAATTCACCCCTCCACTTT. This codes for CASSLVGQGAINSPLHF.

This clone has a single count. The rearrangement uses TRBV7-6 and TRBJ2-7; no clear D gene. CDR1 is SGHVS and CDR2 is FNYEAQ in the germline V gene. CDR3 length: 12 residues. Deletions cut 4 bases from V and 2 bases from J, with 6 bases between. CDR3 coding DNA: TGTGCCAGCAGCTCTAATACCTACGAGCAGTACTTC. Translation gives CASSSNTYEQYF.

This clone was counted between two and nine times. The chain links TRBV2 to TRBJ2-3; D possibly corresponds to TRBD1 (6 bases). Germline lookup yields CDR1 SNHLY and CDR2 FYNNEI. Between the trimmed V and J ends, which lost 6 bases and 0 bases, there was a span of 10 bases. The CDR3 length is 14 residues. The CDR3 DNA reads as TGTGCCAGCAGCTGGACAGCTAGCACAGATACGCAGTATTTT. Its translation is CASSWTASTDTQYF.

The CDR3 loop reads CSVRDGNYGYTF. The CDR3, as DNA: TGCAGCGTCCGGGACGGTAACTATGGCTACACCTTC. This sequence joins TRBV29-1 and TRBJ1-2, with a tentative D call TRBD1 (5 bases). Trimming left V 6 bases short and J 1 base short, with 9 bases between. Germline assignment: CDR1 SQVTM and CDR2 ANQGSEA. This CDR3 has 12 amino acids. The variable domain in full, with the rest retrieved from reference TRBV29-1 and TRBJ1-2, is SAVISQKPSRDICQRGTSLTIQCQVDSQVTMMFWYRQQPGQSLTLIATANQGSEATYESGFVIDKFPISRPNLTFSTLTVSNMSPEDSSIYLCSVRDGNYGYTFGSGTRLTVV.

This chain connects TRBV18 to TRBJ2-6; the D gene could be TRBD1 or TRBD2 (5 bases each). In germline, CDR1 is KGHSH, CDR2 LQKENI. Between the trimmed V and J ends, which lost 5 bases and 5 bases, there was a span of 22 bases. There are 18 residues in the CDR3. The CDR3 region has the DNA TGTGCCAGCTCAGGGGCGGGTATGGTCGGCGTCTGGGCCAACGTCCTGACTTTC. Residues: CASSGAGMVGVWANVLTF.

The CDR3 loop is CASSLAAGAREQFF. The CDR3 nucleotides are TGTGCCAGCAGTTTGGCGGCGGGGGCGCGGGAGCAGTTCTTC. J is TRBJ2-1 and V is TRBV27; D possibly corresponds to TRBD2 (7 bases). CDR1 and CDR2 (germline): MNHEY, SMNVEV (reference sequence). Trimming left V 3 bases short and J 10 bases short, with 16 bases between. The CDR3 sequence is 14 residues long.

The chain links TRBV18 to TRBJ1-3; a possible D gene is TRBD1 (5 bases). The CDR3 spans 15 residues. Deletions cut 1 base from V and 0 bases from J, with 7 bases between. Germline loops: CDR1 KGHSH, CDR2 LQKENI. In DNA form, the CDR3 reads TGTGCCAGCTCACCACGGGGGAACTCTGGAAACACCATATATTTT. It specifies CASSPRGNSGNTIYF.

This chain uses TRBV2 with TRBJ2-2; 9 bases are shared with TRBD1. The CDR3 is 15 amino acids. Germline assignment: CDR1 SNHLY and CDR2 FYNNEI. The trim removed 4 bases at V and 0 bases at J, leaving 0 bases unmatched. The CDR3 DNA sequence: TGTGCCAGCAGTGGACAGGGGGCGAACACCGGGGAGCTGTTTTTT. This sequence encodes CASSGQGANTGELFF. The whole variable domain, filled in from reference TRBV2 and TRBJ2-2, reads EPEVTQTPSHQVTQMGQEVILRCVPISNHLYFYWYRQILGQKVEFLVSFYNNEISEKSEIFDDQFSVERPDGSNFTLKIRSTKLEDSAMYFCASSGQGANTGELFFGEGSRLTVL.

This chain connects TRBV20-1 to TRBJ1-2; D is unclear. This CDR3 spans 13 amino acids. Germline-derived CDR1 and CDR2 are DFQATT and SNEGSKA (reference sequence). Trimming took 3 bases from V and 3 from J, leaving 11 bases between them. CDR3 sequence: CSASLGRDYGYTF. CDR3 in DNA: TGCAGTGCTAGTCTGGGAAGGGACTATGGCTACACCTTC.

V and J are TRBV5-4 and TRBJ2-5, with D perhaps being TRBD1 or TRBD2 (5 bases each). This CDR3 has 12 residues. Per germline, CDR1 SGHNT and CDR2 YYREEE (reference sequence). Trimming stripped 4 bases from V and 5 bases from J, with 9 bases between. The CDR3 sequence is CASSNWGETQYF. The DNA of the CDR3 is TGTGCCAGCAGCAATTGGGGGGAGACCCAGTACTTC.

This sequence joins TRBV6-5 and TRBJ1-1; the D gene is possibly TRBD1 (6 bases). CDR1 and CDR2 from the germline V gene are MNHEY and SVGAGI. This CDR3 comprises 14 residues. V was trimmed by 2 bases and J by 8 bases, leaving 15 bases between them. The CDR3 reads CASSYTEETGEAFF. CDR3 sequence (DNA): TGTGCCAGCAGTTACACTGAAGAGACAGGAGAAGCTTTCTTT.

CDR3 sequence reads: CASSLAGRITDTQYF. The CDR3 region has the DNA TGCGCCAGCAGCTTGGCCGGGAGAATAACAGATACGCAGTATTTT. The chain combines TRBV5-1 with TRBJ2-3; tentative D call: TRBD2 (6 bases). The CDR3 totals 15 residues. V dropped 0 bases and J dropped 3 bases, with 11 bases sitting between them. Per germline, CDR1 SGHRS and CDR2 YFSETQ. The complete variable domain, with remaining parts taken from reference TRBV5-1 and TRBJ2-3, reads KAGVTQTPRYLIKTRGQQVTLSCSPISGHRSVSWYQQTPGQGLQFLFEYFSETQRNKGNFPGRFSGRQFSNSRSEMNVSTLELGDSALYLCASSLAGRITDTQYFGPGTRLTVL.

The chain couples TRBV11-2 to TRBJ2-7; D is unclear. Germline loops: CDR1 SGHAT, CDR2 FQNNGV. The CDR3 extends over 15 amino acids. With 5 bases removed from V and 2 bases from J, the gap between germline ends came to 16 bases. The CDR3: CASSPLGNGPYEQYF. CDR3 sequence (DNA): TGTGCCAGCAGCCCGTTGGGTAACGGACCCTACGAGCAGTACTTC.

The chain carries TRBV19 and TRBJ2-5, with D possibly being TRBD1 (7 bases). The CDR3 has 13 residues. V lost 5 bases to trimming and J lost 7 bases, with 14 bases between them. Germline V gene data show CDR1 as LNHDA and CDR2 as SQIVND (reference sequence). CDR3 sequence: CASSPQGGGTQYF. The DNA of the CDR3 is TGTGCCAGTAGTCCCCAGGGGGGCGGGACCCAGTACTTC.

The chain carries TRBV5-8 and TRBJ2-5; D may be TRBD2 (5 bases). Germline loops: CDR1 SGHTS, CDR2 YDEGEE. The V end lost 4 bases, the J end lost 2 bases, and 18 bases lay between the germline ends. The CDR3 is made up of 16 amino acids. CDR3 loop: CASSARPGRVQETQYF. CDR3 coding DNA: TGTGCCAGCAGCGCCAGGCCGGGAAGGGTTCAAGAGACCCAGTACTTC. The variable domain in full, with the rest retrieved from reference TRBV5-8 and TRBJ2-5, is EAGVTQSPTHLIKTRGQQATLRCSPISGHTSVYWYQQALGLGLQFLLWYDEGEERNRGNFPPRFSGRQFPNYSSELNVNALELEDSALYLCASSARPGRVQETQYFGPGTRLLVL.

This rearrangement joins TRBV6-5 to TRBJ2-7; TRBD2 is a possible D gene (7 bases). The germline V gene encodes CDR1 MNHEY and CDR2 SVGAGI. The CDR3 covers 13 residues. V was pared by 3 bases and J by 6 bases, with 12 bases between. The CDR3 spells CASSYAGATEQYF. DNA for the CDR3: TGTGCCAGCAGTTATGCGGGGGCCACCGAGCAGTACTTC.

The CDR3 DNA sequence: TGCGCCAGCAGCTTGGAGGGGGCGAATGAGCAGTTCTTC. This codes for CASSLEGANEQFF. The J gene is TRBJ2-1, the V gene TRBV5-1; 7 positions match TRBD1. CDR3 size: 13 residues. J gave up 7 bases and V 0 bases, and 1 base lay outside the gene matches. Germline loops: CDR1 SGHRS, CDR2 YFSETQ.

This chain joins TRBV7-9 and TRBJ1-5, with TRBD1 matching 8 bases. The germline V gene encodes CDR1 SEHNR and CDR2 FQNEAQ (reference sequence). CDR3 length: 16 amino acids. The V gene end was trimmed by 4 bases and the J gene end by 6 bases; junction bases not matched to a gene: 11. The CDR3 here is CASSSDMDRAAQPQHF. In DNA, the CDR3 is TGTGCCAGCAGCTCGGACATGGACAGGGCGGCTCAGCCCCAGCATTTT.

The chain uses TRBV6-5 and TRBJ1-6; possibly TRBD1 for D (5 bases). Germline V gene data show CDR1 as MNHEY and CDR2 as SVGAGI. V was shortened by 6 bases and J by 3 bases, with 12 bases between the two germline ends. The length of the CDR3 is 15 residues. The DNA for the CDR3 is TGTGCCAGCAGGCCCAGGGCTAACTATAATTCACCCCTCCACTTT. This encodes CASRPRANYNSPLHF.

The CDR3, as DNA: TGTGCCTGGAAGGAAGTGGGCGGCCCCGAGTATGGCTACACCTTC. Translated, it gives CAWKEVGGPEYGYTF. J is TRBJ1-2 and V is TRBV30; D remains ambiguous. From germline, CDR1 is GTSNPN and CDR2 SVGIG (reference sequence). Trimming took 4 bases from V and 5 from J, leaving 20 bases between them. The CDR3 has 15 amino acids.